This entry is about one T cell receptor (beta chain). Its specificity is not known. The CDR3 is 13 amino acids. Germline V gene sequence: CDR1 MDHEN, CDR2 SYDVKM. Trimming at V came to 5 bases and at J to 12 bases, leaving 9 bases not matched to a gene. These data are taken from a study of cytomegalovirus exposure and HLA in healthy donors. Method: immunoSEQ multiplex PCR; TCRdb's copy keeps in-frame clones and lacks some. The sample records 90,000 to 150,000 clones, approximately 90% being singletons. Study findings and constraints: One later analysis, an examination of the roughly 130 validation repertoires, found that first-cohort TCR clusters tended to co-occur in them.

The genes are TRBV28 and TRBJ2-1; 8 bases fit TRBD1. The sample consisted of PBMCs. This TCR derives from a woman aged 18-29 years in good health and CMV-seropositive. The CDR3 sequence is CASSLISGTGQFF. For the CDR3, the DNA is TGTGCCAGCAGTCTAATATCTGGGACAGGGCAGTTCTTC. Looking up the rest from reference TRBV28 and TRBJ2-1 gives the full variable domain: DVKVTQSSRYLVKRTGEKVFLECVQDMDHENMFWYRQDPGLGLRLIYFSYDVKMKEKGDIPEGYSVSREKKERFSLILESASTNQTSMYLCASSLISGTGQFFGPGTRLTVL.